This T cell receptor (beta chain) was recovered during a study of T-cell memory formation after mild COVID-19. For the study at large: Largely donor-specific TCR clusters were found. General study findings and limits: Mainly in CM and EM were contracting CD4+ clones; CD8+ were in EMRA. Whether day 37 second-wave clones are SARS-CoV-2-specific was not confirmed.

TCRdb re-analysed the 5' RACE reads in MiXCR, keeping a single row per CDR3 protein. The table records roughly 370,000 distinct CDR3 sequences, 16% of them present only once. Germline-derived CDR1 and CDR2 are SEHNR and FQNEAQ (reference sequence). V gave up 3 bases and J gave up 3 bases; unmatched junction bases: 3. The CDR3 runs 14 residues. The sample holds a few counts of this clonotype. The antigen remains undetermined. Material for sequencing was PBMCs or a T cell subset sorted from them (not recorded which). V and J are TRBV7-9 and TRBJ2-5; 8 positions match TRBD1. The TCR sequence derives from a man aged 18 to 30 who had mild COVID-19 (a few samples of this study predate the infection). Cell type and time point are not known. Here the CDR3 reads CASSFMTGEETQYF. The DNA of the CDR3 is TGTGCCAGCAGCTTTATGACAGGGGAAGAGACCCAGTACTTC.